Given below is one T cell receptor (beta chain) in context. Trimming pared 6 bases from V and 5 bases from J, leaving 12 bases between. Germline values: CDR1 MNHNY, CDR2 SVGAGI (reference sequence). The CDR3 covers 13 residues. These data originate in a study of blood T cell repertoires in COVID-19. The wider study: In each case, the material was cDNA or gDNA derived from T cells, B-cell-depleted T cells, or PBMCs.

Per the authors' pipeline: Amplification with reference gene primers provided the estimates of nucleated cell counts. Method: immunoSEQ multiplex PCR; TCRdb's copy keeps in-frame clones and lacks some. From that table come the V and J calls and clone size; the DNA was used to work out D and trimming. The data contain some 300,000 clones, around 87% of them singletons. This study enrolled people aged 18 to 89 from roughly 22 US geographic areas. Categorization into cohorts depended on clinical history that participants reported. This sequence was found in a woman younger than 35 with acute COVID-19. V usage is TRBV6-6 and J usage is TRBJ2-3; D gene unclear. The sample taken for sequencing was PBMCs or T cells enriched from blood (not recorded which). The CDR3 coding sequence is TGTGCCAGCAGCAGCCCTCTAGTAGATACGCAGTATTTT. Encoded protein: CASSSPLVDTQYF.